This entry concerns a single T cell receptor beta chain. Its antigen is unidentified. The sample comes from a study of CD8+ T cells in alopecia areata. Findings and limits, study-wide: Patients shared TCRs less clearly than mice did, possibly owing to HLA. Alphabeta T cells residing in normal skin are also sequenced in scalp samples.

This CDR3 spans 16 amino acids. Trimming removed 4 bases from V and 4 bases from J, with 19 bases in between. In each case, RNA was isolated and then reverse transcribed into cDNA as the sequencing template. The protocol was immunoSEQ multiplex PCR, while the TCRdb copy is restricted to in-frame clones and leaves out a portion. The data show roughly 150,000 clones, with approximately 60% seen just once and more than 4.5% held by the top ten. The sample consisted of CD4+ T cells sorted from blood. The TCR sequence derives from a human donor in good health. The rearrangement uses TRBV23-1 and TRBJ1-1; no clear D gene. TRBV23-1 is marked as an open reading frame, function uncertain. The CDR3 DNA is TGCGCCAGCAGTCGGTTTGAACCTCAGACGGGCACTGAAGCTTTCTTT. It is translated as CASSRFEPQTGTEAFF.